Listed below are T cell receptor beta chains from one sample, sequenced in a study. TCRdb fed the 5' RACE reads into MiXCR, producing one record per CDR3 protein. Counted here are around 52,000 distinct CDR3 sequences, around a quarter occurring once; the ten biggest clones make up approximately 3.3%. The sequencing sample was made of tumor-infiltrating memory CD4+ T cells sorted from the breast tumor. These receptors were taken from a female donor with breast cancer. Both conserved end residues are part of each CDR3. A D gene is named only where the DNA matches it firmly. The size of a clone is reported for some rows only, either as once, few or many, or as a class for expanded clones.

j_call,clone_size,d_call,v_call,cdr3_nt,cdr3_aa
TRBJ1-6,NA,NA,TRBV6-5,TGTGCCAGCAATGACAGGCGCTCCTATAATTCACCCCTCCACTTT,CASNDRRSYNSPLHF
TRBJ2-1,few,NA,TRBV6-2/TRBV6-3,TGTGCCAGCAGTTCCCGTGGGGCGAGCTCCTACAATGAGCAGTTCTTC,CASSSRGASSYNEQFF
TRBJ2-5,NA,NA,TRBV20-1,TGCAGTGCTAGAGGGGGCGAGACCCAGTACTTC,CSARGGETQYF
TRBJ1-5,NA,TRBD1,TRBV2,TGTGCCAGCAGCGACAGGGGGGACAATCAGCCCCAGCATTTT,CASSDRGDNQPQHF
TRBJ2-1,NA,TRBD2,TRBV28,TGTGCCAGCAGTGCCTCGCCGGGGTTGGGGACTAGCGTGAATGAGCAGTTCTTC,CASSASPGLGTSVNEQFF
TRBJ1-1,NA,NA,TRBV7-9,TGTGCCAGCAGCTTAGCAGCAGTGAACACTGAAGCTTTCTTT,CASSLAAVNTEAFF
TRBJ2-2,few,NA,TRBV5-1,TGCGCCAGCAGCTTGGATCCCAACACCGGGGAGCTGTTTTTT,CASSLDPNTGELFF
TRBJ1-2,many,TRBD1,TRBV27,TGTGCCAGCAGTTCGACAGGGGGCTGGAATGGCTACACCTTC,CASSSTGGWNGYTF
TRBJ2-1,NA,NA,TRBV18,TGTGCCAGCTCGCCCACTAGAGACAATGAGCAGTTCTTC,CASSPTRDNEQFF
TRBJ1-2,NA,NA,TRBV12-3/TRBV12-4,TGTGCCAACAGCCTCCAGACAGCCTATGGCTACACCTTC,CANSLQTAYGYTF
TRBJ2-3,few,NA,TRBV6-2/TRBV6-3,TGTGCCAGCAGGAGGGGGACGATTAGCACAGATACGCAGTATTTT,CASRRGTISTDTQYF
TRBJ2-2,NA,TRBD2,TRBV10-3,TGTGCCCTCTCGGCGGGGGGCACCGGGGAGCTGTTTTTT,CALSAGGTGELFF
TRBJ1-1,NA,NA,TRBV11-2,TGTGCCAGCAGCTTAGTCTGGGGGGGGGACACTGAAGCTTTCTTT,CASSLVWGGDTEAFF
TRBJ2-1,NA,TRBD2,TRBV4-3,TGCGCCAGCAGCCAAGTCGCGGCGGGACTAGCCTCTGAGCAGTTCTTC,CASSQVAAGLASEQFF
TRBJ1-1,NA,NA,TRBV6-2/TRBV6-3,TGTGCCAGCAGTTATTTCGCGAACACCGAAGCTTTCTTT,CASSYFANTEAFF
TRBJ1-2,NA,TRBD1,TRBV18,TGTGCCAGCTCACTGGACAGGGCCTCTGGCTACACCTTC,CASSLDRASGYTF
TRBJ2-1,NA,NA,TRBV5-6,TGTGCTAGCAGCCTACTAAGCGGGCTAAACAATGAGCAGTTCTTC,CASSLLSGLNNEQFF
TRBJ2-7,NA,NA,TRBV5-1,TGCGCCAGCAGCTTGGAAGGGAACTCCTACGAGCAGTACTTC,CASSLEGNSYEQYF